What follows are 21 T cell receptor beta chains derived from one specimen sequenced in a study of blood T cell repertoires in COVID-19. Some clones are missing from TCRdb's copy, which holds only in-frame ones; the method was immunoSEQ multiplex PCR. The sample yields about 250,000 clones, around 90% seen once. Sequenced input: PBMCs or T cells enriched from blood (not recorded which). These receptors were collected from a woman between 25 and 40 years old with acute COVID-19.

The J gene is TRBJ2-6, the V gene TRBV27, with D possibly being TRBD1 (6 bases). V lost 6 bases, J lost 0 bases, and 15 bases lay in between. The germline gives CDR1 MNHEY, CDR2 SMNVEV (reference sequence). CDR3 length: 17 amino acids. CDR3 loop: CASRPKGVDSGANVLTF. Written as DNA, the CDR3 is TGTGCCAGCAGACCCAAGGGGGTTGACTCTGGGGCCAACGTCCTGACTTTC.

The rearrangement uses TRBV9 and TRBJ1-1, with D tentatively TRBD1 (6 bases). Trimming shortened V by 4 bases and J by 1 base, and 8 bases separated the two germline ends. Germline CDR1 and CDR2: SGDLS and YYNGEE. The CDR3 extends over 13 amino acids. CDR3 nucleotides: TGTGCCAGCAGCAAACAGGGGAACACTGAAGCTTTCTTT. Amino acids: CASSKQGNTEAFF.

The chain employs TRBV12-5 and TRBJ2-7, with 9 bases matching TRBD1. V shed 3 bases, J shed 2 bases, and the junction held 2 bases outside the gene matches. The germline V gene has CDR1 LGHNT and CDR2 FRNRAP. The CDR3 is 14 residues long. Here the CDR3 DNA reads TGTGCTAGTGGTTTTCGGGACAGGGCCTACGAGCAGTACTTC. Translating it yields CASGFRDRAYEQYF.

The V gene is TRBV6-5, the J gene TRBJ1-1; possible D gene TRBD1, 6 bases. With 6 bases removed from V and 10 bases from J, the gap between germline ends came to 12 bases. Germline V gives CDR1 MNHEY, CDR2 SVGAGI. The CDR3 runs to 11 residues. Here the CDR3 DNA reads TGTGCCAGCAGCCACAGGGAATCAGCTTTCTTT. Protein: CASSHRESAFF.

The chain uses TRBV7-2 and TRBJ1-1; TRBD1 aligns across 7 bases. CDR1 and CDR2 (germline): SGHTA, FQGNSA. V lost 5 bases to trimming and J lost 5 bases; unmatched junction nucleotides: 8. This CDR3 comprises 14 residues. In DNA, the CDR3 is TGTGCCAGCAGCACAAGACAGGGAAGAACTGAAGCTTTCTTT. Its translation is CASSTRQGRTEAFF. Using reference TRBV7-2 and TRBJ1-1 for the parts outside the CDR3, the full variable domain is GAGVSQSPSNKVTEKGKDVELRCDPISGHTALYWYRQSLGQGLEFLIYFQGNSAPDKSGLPSDRFSAERTGGSVSTLTIQRTQQEDSAVYLCASSTRQGRTEAFFGQGTRLTVV.

V gene TRBV6-5 combines with J gene TRBJ1-3, with D perhaps TRBD1 (6 bases). Germline-derived CDR1 and CDR2 are MNHEY and SVGAGI. V lost 0 bases, J lost 0 bases, and 9 bases lay in between. CDR3 length: 16 residues. CDR3 bases: TGTGCCAGCAGTTACTCGTACAGGGTCTCTGGAAACACCATATATTTT. Protein product: CASSYSYRVSGNTIYF.

The chain couples TRBV12-3 or TRBV12-4 to TRBJ2-1, with a weak D call TRBD2 (5 bases). The CDR3 sequence is 13 residues long. The V gene lost 7 bases and the J gene lost 4 bases, with 11 bases spanning the gap. CDR3: CASIIRGYNEQFF. For the CDR3, the DNA is TGTGCCAGCATCATAAGAGGGTACAATGAGCAGTTCTTC.

The CDR3 DNA follows: TGTGCCAGCAGTGTTACAGGGGGGCACGAGCAGTACTTC. As protein: CASSVTGGHEQYF. The rearrangement uses TRBV25-1 and TRBJ2-7, with TRBD1 matching over 8 bases. V shed 4 bases, J shed 5 bases, and the junction held 4 bases outside the gene matches. The CDR3 covers 13 residues. Germline assignment: CDR1 MGHDK and CDR2 SYGVNS.

V gene TRBV3-1 (or the pseudogene TRBV3-2) combines with J gene TRBJ1-1; D remains ambiguous. V gave up 1 base and J gave up 11 bases, with 11 bases separating them. Germline CDR1 LGHDT, CDR2 YNNKEL (reference sequence). This CDR3 spans 12 amino acids. CDR3 DNA sequence: TGTGCCAGCAGCCAAGGTCGGGTACGTGCTTTCTTT. This translates into CASSQGRVRAFF.

This chain joins TRBV19 and TRBJ2-1, with D uncertain. Germline CDR1 reads LNHDA; CDR2 reads SQIVND (reference sequence). CDR3 length: 15 amino acids. V was cut by 7 bases and J by 0 bases, with 13 bases left in between. For the CDR3, the DNA is TGTGCCAGTACCCTTCAGTTCAGCTCCTACAATGAGCAGTTCTTC. This encodes CASTLQFSSYNEQFF.

CDR3 DNA sequence: TGTGCCAGCACGTTCACCAGCGGAGCCTACGAGCAGTACTTC. It specifies CASTFTSGAYEQYF. The genes are TRBV2 and TRBJ2-7, with D possibly being TRBD2 (5 bases). Per the germline V gene, CDR1 is SNHLY and CDR2 is FYNNEI. Trimming took off 7 bases at V and 2 bases at J, with 15 bases between the two ends. The CDR3 loop spans 14 amino acids.

The sample holds one count of this clone. V usage is TRBV4-3 and J usage is TRBJ2-7; 8 bases fit TRBD2. Germline CDR1 and CDR2: LGHNA and YSLEER. Trimming took 0 bases from V and 0 from J; bases not matched to a gene: 4. This CDR3 is 16 amino acids long. The CDR3 protein is CASSQETAGASYEQYF. For the CDR3, the DNA is TGCGCCAGCAGCCAAGAGACAGCGGGAGCCTCCTACGAGCAGTACTTC.

The chain carries TRBV28 and TRBJ2-5; 15 bases agree with TRBD2. Germline V gene sequence: CDR1 MDHEN, CDR2 SYDVKM. The CDR3 is 17 amino acids. V was pared by 5 bases and J by 3 bases, with 7 bases of the junction left unmatched. The CDR3 is CASSKGLAGGQEETQYF. CDR3 DNA: TGTGCCAGCAGTAAGGGACTAGCGGGAGGTCAGGAAGAGACCCAGTACTTC.

The rearrangement links TRBV6-4 to TRBJ2-1, with 11 bases identical to TRBD2. The CDR3 has 16 amino acids. The germline gives CDR1 MRHNA, CDR2 SNTAGT. Losses at the gene ends were 2 bases for V and 2 bases for J; bases not matched to a gene: 2. This chain's CDR3 is CASSDISGGAYNEQFF. CDR3 in DNA: TGTGCCAGCAGTGACATTAGCGGGGGGGCCTACAATGAGCAGTTCTTC.

The rearrangement uses TRBV28 and TRBJ2-2; TRBD1 matches 7 bases. The CDR3 contains 15 residues. The junction had 8 bases not matched to a gene; V was cut back by 5 bases and J by 5 bases. Per the germline V gene, CDR1 is MDHEN and CDR2 is SYDVKM. The CDR3 DNA reads TGTGCCAGCAGTGAGACAGGGCGGAGTACCGGGGAGCTGTTTTTT. This codes for CASSETGRSTGELFF.

The CDR3 protein is CASSSRTSGSVLDTQYF. CDR3 bases: TGTGCCAGCAGCTCCCGGACTAGCGGGAGCGTCTTGGATACGCAGTATTTT. The chain employs TRBV11-2 and TRBJ2-3; 13 positions match TRBD2. Per the germline V gene, CDR1 is SGHAT and CDR2 is FQNNGV. The CDR3 consists of 17 residues. Unmatched junction bases numbered 10, after V lost 4 bases and J lost 6 bases.

The gene calls are TRBV5-4 and TRBJ2-5; no clear D gene. The germline V gene has CDR1 SGHNT and CDR2 YYREEE (reference sequence). CDR3 length: 14 amino acids. The V gene lost 1 base and the J gene lost 5 bases, with 12 bases spanning the gap. CDR3 residues: CASSLSASGETQYF. Written as DNA, the CDR3 is TGTGCCAGCAGCTTGTCCGCCTCCGGGGAGACCCAGTACTTC.

This clone was detected once. The chain links TRBV10-3 to TRBJ2-1, with TRBD2 as a possible D gene (5 bases). There are 17 residues in the CDR3. The germline CDR1 and CDR2 sequences are ENHRY and SYGVKD. Trimming shortened V by 0 bases and J by 2 bases, and 14 bases separated the two germline ends. Here the CDR3 reads CAISESGGLSPYNEQFF. The CDR3 bases are TGTGCCATCAGTGAGTCAGGAGGCCTAAGCCCCTACAATGAGCAGTTCTTC.

J is TRBJ2-7 and V is TRBV7-9, with TRBD2 identical over 7 bases. Germline V gives CDR1 SEHNR, CDR2 FQNEAQ (reference sequence). V gave up 4 bases and J gave up 0 bases; unmatched junction bases: 6. CDR3 length: 15 residues. As DNA, the CDR3 is TGTGCCAGCAGCTGGCGGGAGATTAGCTCCTACGAGCAGTACTTC. Translated, it gives CASSWREISSYEQYF.

DNA of the CDR3: TGCGCCAGCAGCTTGGGACAGTCTCCTATAGGCTACACCTTC. Amino acids: CASSLGQSPIGYTF. The J gene is TRBJ1-2, the V gene TRBV5-1; tentative D call: TRBD1 (5 bases). The V end was cut by 0 bases, the J end by 8 bases, with 14 bases between. Looked up from germline, CDR1 is SGHRS and CDR2 is YFSETQ. This CDR3 is built from 14 residues.

The chain links TRBV7-2 to TRBJ2-7, with 10 bases aligning to TRBD2. This CDR3 has 16 residues. The trim removed 1 base at V and 3 bases at J, leaving 6 bases unmatched. Germline V lookup: CDR1 SGHTA, CDR2 FQGNSA. This CDR3 is CASSLGVAGGLYEQYF. CDR3 sequence (DNA): TGTGCCAGCAGCTTAGGAGTAGCGGGAGGACTCTACGAGCAGTACTTC.